This T cell receptor beta chain was documented in a study of control samples from healthy donors and cancer patients. The CDR3 is 15 residues long. The ends were cut back, 9 bases at V and 0 bases at J, with 15 bases in the middle. Germline assignment: CDR1 LNHDA and CDR2 SQIVND (reference sequence). The assay was immunoSEQ multiplex PCR, and TCRdb's table has in-frame clones only and misses some. The data contain about 160,000 clones, 70% to 90% of them seen just once; the ten biggest clones take up 9.5% to 15%. The V gene is TRBV19, the J gene TRBJ1-5; the D gene is possibly TRBD1 (6 bases). The sample consisted of blood. The receptor's source is a man in his thirties or forties in good health. The CDR3 DNA is TGTGCCAGCCGGGGGGGCGTCGATAGCAATCAGCCCCAGCATTTT. This translates into CASRGGVDSNQPQHF.